A single sample is the source of the 13 T cell receptor beta chains below, sequenced in a study of blood T cell repertoires in COVID-19. Data came from immunoSEQ multiplex PCR; TCRdb stores just in-frame clones and leaves some out. This table holds around 220,000 clones, 82% found once. Source material: peripheral blood. The receptors stem from a woman older than 75 with active or convalescent COVID-19.

The chain links TRBV28 to TRBJ1-6; 7 bases are shared with TRBD1. After removal of 4 bases from V and 2 bases from J, the junction contained 5 bases not matched to a gene. Germline values: CDR1 MDHEN, CDR2 SYDVKM. This CDR3 contains 16 residues. This CDR3 is CASSYRTGAYNSPLHF. CDR3 coding DNA: TGTGCCAGCAGTTACAGAACAGGGGCCTATAATTCACCCCTCCACTTT.

The chain joins TRBV10-3 to TRBJ2-6; 8 bases match TRBD2. Germline V gene data show CDR1 as ENHRY and CDR2 as SYGVKD. This CDR3 comprises 17 residues. V was pared by 4 bases and J by 0 bases, with 5 bases of the junction left unmatched. In DNA, the CDR3 is TGTGCCATCAGTGGAGTAGCGGGGTACTCTGGGGCCAACGTCCTGACTTTC. Amino acid sequence: CAISGVAGYSGANVLTF.

This clone was counted a few times. This chain joins TRBV6-5 and TRBJ1-1; maybe TRBD1 (6 bases). Trimming left V 8 bases short and J 4 bases short, with 14 bases between. Germline V gives CDR1 MNHEY, CDR2 SVGAGI. This CDR3 has 13 amino acids. This CDR3 reads CASDHGQSTEAFF. The CDR3 DNA reads TGTGCCAGCGATCATGGACAGAGCACTGAAGCTTTCTTT.

This chain links TRBV6-1 with TRBJ2-5; a possible D gene is TRBD1 (5 bases). Between the trimmed V and J ends, which lost 1 base and 7 bases, there was a span of 7 bases. CDR1 MNHNS and CDR2 SASEGT come from the germline V gene. This CDR3 is 12 amino acids long. CDR3 loop: CASSEERGTQYF. CDR3 nucleotide sequence: TGTGCCAGCAGTGAAGAAAGGGGGACCCAGTACTTC.

J is TRBJ2-3 and V is TRBV5-1; 10 bases agree with TRBD2. The CDR3 length is 16 residues. V trimming: 3 bases; J trimming: 3 bases; junction bases outside the gene matches: 7. CDR1 and CDR2 from the germline V gene are SGHRS and YFSETQ. The CDR3 nucleotides are TGCGCCAGCAGCTCCCGAGCGGGGGGGCTAACAGATACGCAGTATTTT. Translation gives CASSSRAGGLTDTQYF.

The chain's CDR3 is CASSRWAFGNTEAFF. The CDR3 bases are TGTGCCAGTAGCCGATGGGCGTTTGGGAACACTGAAGCTTTCTTT. The V and J genes are TRBV19 and TRBJ1-1; D unresolved. The germline V and J ends were trimmed by 6 bases and 1 base, with 15 bases remaining between them. The CDR3 spans 15 residues. CDR1 and CDR2 (germline): LNHDA, SQIVND (reference sequence).

This clone has a handful of counts. CDR3 nucleotide sequence: TGTGCCAGCAGCCAACCTAGCGGGAGCGGGTACGAGCAGTACTTC. Its protein product is CASSQPSGSGYEQYF. This chain links TRBV4-2 with TRBJ2-7, with TRBD2 matching over 10 bases. Germline-derived CDR1 and CDR2 are LGHNA and YNFKEQ. The V gene end was trimmed by 2 bases and the J gene end by 4 bases; junction bases not matched to a gene: 5. This CDR3 has 15 residues.

The rearrangement uses TRBV7-9 and TRBJ2-7, with 9 bases lining up with TRBD2. The CDR3 has 18 residues. V was pared by 5 bases and J by 1 base, with 15 bases of the junction left unmatched. The germline V gene encodes CDR1 SEHNR and CDR2 FQNEAQ (reference sequence). For the CDR3, the DNA is TGTGCCAGCAGCCGCCCCCCGTCAAGCGGGAGGAGGTCCTACGAGCAGTACTTC. Protein: CASSRPPSSGRRSYEQYF.

The chain joins TRBV3-1 (or the pseudogene TRBV3-2) to TRBJ2-7; TRBD1 aligns across 8 bases. Germline lookup yields CDR1 LGHDT and CDR2 YNNKEL (reference sequence). This CDR3 has 13 amino acids. Trimming removed 2 bases from V and 7 bases from J; junction bases left unmatched: 4. The CDR3 DNA is TGTGCCAGCAGCCAACAGGGGGCGCGGGAGCAGTACTTC. Translating it yields CASSQQGAREQYF.

The chain carries TRBV10-1 and TRBJ2-7; 9 bases fit TRBD2. In germline, CDR1 is WNHNN, CDR2 SYGVQD (reference sequence). V lost 5 bases and J lost 6; bases outside the gene matches: 8. The length of the CDR3 is 14 residues. The CDR3 coding sequence is TGCGCCAGCAGTTCCGGGACTAGCCCCCTCGAGCAGTACTTC. The encoded protein is CASSSGTSPLEQYF.

In its sample, this clone was seen once. This rearrangement joins TRBV9 to TRBJ2-2; D possibly corresponds to TRBD1 (6 bases). V was pared by 5 bases and J by 2 bases, with 13 bases between. This CDR3 has 15 residues. The germline V gene encodes CDR1 SGDLS and CDR2 YYNGEE. The CDR3 here is CASRTGSRNTGELFF. CDR3 coding DNA: TGTGCCAGCAGGACAGGCAGCCGAAACACCGGGGAGCTGTTTTTT.

The rearrangement uses TRBV5-6 and TRBJ1-2; possibly TRBD1 for D (6 bases). Trimming shortened V by 4 bases and J by 8 bases, and 18 bases separated the two germline ends. Germline V gene data show CDR1 as SGHDT and CDR2 as YYEEEE. This CDR3 spans 14 amino acids. CDR3 region: CASSVSFRGRGYTF. CDR3 DNA: TGTGCCAGCAGCGTATCTTTCAGGGGACGAGGCTACACCTTC.

The CDR3 spells CASSERPGRYTF. For the CDR3, the DNA is TGTGCCAGCAGTGAAAGGCCTGGGCGCTACACCTTC. This rearrangement joins TRBV6-1 to TRBJ1-2, with D hard to call. Germline V lookup: CDR1 MNHNS, CDR2 SASEGT. The CDR3 sequence is 12 residues long. V was trimmed by 2 bases and J by 9 bases, leaving 10 bases between them.